The sequence of this T cell receptor beta chain was determined in a study of spatial heterogeneity in lung cancer. Time point denoted: sample taken at primary tumor resection. The cohort: 65 to 80 early-stage, untreated non-small cell lung cancer patients. Unsorted whole RNA samples from tumor, nontumor lung or frozen PBMC were sequenced. Study conclusions and caveats: In blood, ubiquitous expanded tumor TCRs appeared more at resection than follow-up.

Germline assignment: CDR1 LGHDT and CDR2 YNNKEL (reference sequence). This CDR3 has 13 amino acids. The germline V and J ends were trimmed by 4 bases and 5 bases, with 8 bases remaining between them. To note about this clonotype: Its antigen is unknown.

Each molecule of TCR cDNA was tagged with one unique molecular identifier. TCRdb re-called the 5' RACE reads with MiXCR, one entry per CDR3 protein. The data contain some 7,500 distinct CDR3 sequences, over 7.5% of them seen just once; the ten biggest clones take up 40% to 50%. The input for sequencing was PBMCs, taken at surgery. This receptor was taken from a male donor with early-stage non-small cell lung cancer. The rearrangement joins TRBV3-1 to TRBJ2-2; D is unresolved. The CDR3 loop reads CASSPSRTGELFF. In nucleotides, the CDR3 is TGTGCCAGCAGCCCCTCTCGAACCGGGGAGCTGTTTTTT.